These 24 T cell receptor beta chains share one sample of origin, sequenced in a study of technical replicates of blood from several donors. TCRdb's copy holds only in-frame clones and misses some; the assay was immunoSEQ multiplex PCR. The top ten clones hold about 5.2% of a sample with about 60,000 clones, about 87% of them seen once. Source material: PBMCs. Receptors originate from a human donor in good health. Some clones in this sample may be carry-over from other donors' samples.

The V gene is TRBV7-8, the J gene TRBJ2-7; 12 nucleotides match TRBD2. From germline, CDR1 is SGHVS and CDR2 FQNEAQ. V lost 5 bases, J lost 5 bases, and 13 bases stayed unmatched. The CDR3 covers 17 residues. As DNA, the CDR3 is TGTGCCAGCAGCGGCCGGACTAGCGGGACCGATACCAACGAGCAGTACTTC. It specifies CASSGRTSGTDTNEQYF.

The chain links TRBV5-6 to TRBJ1-6, with TRBD1 identical over 8 bases. This CDR3 region has 14 residues. The V segment lost 3 bases and the J segment 10 bases; nucleotides outside the gene matches: 6. The V gene's germline CDR1 is SGHDT and CDR2 YYEEEE. The CDR3 DNA reads as TGTGCCAGCAGCTCCTCAGGGGGCCGGTCACCCCTCCACTTT. Translation: CASSSSGGRSPLHF.

The J gene is TRBJ2-7, the V gene TRBV4-3; TRBD2 matches at 8 bases. V dropped 0 bases and J dropped 2; count of bases not matched to a gene: 6. CDR1 and CDR2 (germline): LGHNA, YSLEER. This CDR3 has 16 amino acids. CDR3 sequence: CASSQELTGGTYEQYF. The DNA for the CDR3 is TGCGCCAGCAGCCAAGAGTTGACGGGGGGGACCTACGAGCAGTACTTC.

The V gene is TRBV5-8, the J gene TRBJ2-7; 7 bases agree with TRBD1. CDR1 and CDR2 from the germline V gene are SGHTS and YDEGEE. The CDR3 extends over 15 amino acids. The trim removed 4 bases at V and 2 bases at J, leaving 9 bases unmatched. The CDR3 bases are TGTGCCAGCAGCCGCCGGGACAGCGTTACCTACGAGCAGTACTTC. Amino acid sequence: CASSRRDSVTYEQYF.

The chain has TRBV11-1 and TRBJ1-1, with 11 bases aligning to TRBD1. V trimming: 4 bases; J trimming: 4 bases; junction bases outside the gene matches: 8. The CDR3 consists of 16 residues. CDR1 and CDR2 from the germline V gene are SGHAT and FQDESV (reference sequence). CDR3 sequence reads: CASSSGQGAVFTEAFF. In DNA, the CDR3 is TGTGCCAGCAGCTCCGGACAGGGGGCTGTTTTCACTGAAGCTTTCTTT.

V usage is TRBV4-2 and J usage is TRBJ2-1, with 7 positions matching TRBD1. The CDR3 is made up of 16 amino acids. Germline values: CDR1 LGHNA, CDR2 YNFKEQ. The ends lost 0 bases at V and 5 bases at J; junction bases unmatched: 7. Written as DNA, the CDR3 is TGTGCCAGCAGCCAAGAAGGAACCGGGACAGACAATGAGCAGTTCTTC. Translation: CASSQEGTGTDNEQFF.

This clone came up a few times. The chain recombines TRBV9 with TRBJ1-1; TRBD1 is a possible D gene (6 bases). Per the germline V gene, CDR1 is SGDLS and CDR2 is YYNGEE. CDR3 size: 14 residues. Deletions cut 1 base from V and 1 base from J, with 8 bases between. CDR3 nucleotide sequence: TGTGCCAGCAGCGTAACGACAGGGAACACTGAAGCTTTCTTT. Its protein is CASSVTTGNTEAFF. Supplemented by reference TRBV9 and TRBJ1-1, the full variable domain reads DSGVTQTPKHLITATGQRVTLRCSPRSGDLSVYWYQQSLDQGLQFLIQYYNGEERAKGNILERFSAQQFPDLHSELNLSSLELGDSALYFCASSVTTGNTEAFFGQGTRLTVV.

V gene TRBV4-1 combines with J gene TRBJ1-2; 12 nucleotides agree with TRBD1. Trimming removed 3 bases from V and 5 bases from J; junction bases left unmatched: 4. Germline CDR1 MGHRA, CDR2 YSYEKL. The CDR3 is 15 amino acids. This CDR3 reads CASSQPGQGAYGYTF. For the CDR3, the DNA is TGCGCCAGCAGCCAGCCGGGACAGGGGGCGTATGGCTACACCTTC.

The J gene is TRBJ2-6, the V gene TRBV18, with 8 bases lining up with TRBD1. Looked up from germline, CDR1 is KGHSH and CDR2 is LQKENI. The length of the CDR3 is 16 residues. The V and J ends lost 4 bases and 0 bases, in that order; junction bases with no gene match: 2. The CDR3 nucleotides are TGTGCCAGCTCACGTACAGGGGGCTCTGGGGCCAACGTCCTGACTTTC. Its translation: CASSRTGGSGANVLTF. The variable domain in full, with the rest retrieved from reference TRBV18 and TRBJ2-6, is NAGVMQNPRHLVRRRGQEARLRCSPMKGHSHVYWYRQLPEEGLKFMVYLQKENIIDESGMPKERFSAEFPKEGPSILRIQQVVRGDSAAYFCASSRTGGSGANVLTFGAGSRLTVL.

The rearrangement joins TRBV10-3 to TRBJ2-5; a weak D match, TRBD1 (6 bases). The length of the CDR3 is 15 residues. The germline CDR1 and CDR2 sequences are ENHRY and SYGVKD. V was clipped by 0 bases and J by 2 bases, with 10 bases between them. This CDR3 is CAISESGTQQETQYF. The CDR3 nucleotides read TGTGCCATCAGTGAGTCGGGGACACAACAAGAGACCCAGTACTTC.

CDR3 DNA: TGTGCCACCAGCCCAAGGGCGCGGGAGACAGATACGCAGTATTTT. Protein sequence: CATSPRARETDTQYF. The chain couples TRBV15 to TRBJ2-3; TRBD2 matches 7 bases. CDR1 LNHNV and CDR2 YYDKDF come from the germline V gene (reference sequence). J lost 3 bases, V lost 5 bases, and 8 bases had no gene match. The CDR3 is 15 residues long.

V gene TRBV6-1 combines with J gene TRBJ1-5, with D uncertain. The CDR3 has 19 amino acids. Trimming removed 0 bases at V and 2 bases at J, with 20 bases between. The germline CDR1 and CDR2 sequences are MNHNS and SASEGT. Here the CDR3 DNA reads TGTGCCAGCAGTGAAGCGCGGGCAACTTTAGGGAGGGGCAATCAGCCCCAGCATTTT. It is translated as CASSEARATLGRGNQPQHF.

The V gene is TRBV5-1, the J gene TRBJ2-3, with a tentative D call TRBD2 (6 bases). The germline V and J ends were trimmed by 4 bases and 2 bases, with 20 bases remaining between them. The CDR3 length is 17 residues. In germline, CDR1 is SGHRS, CDR2 YFSETQ. CDR3 protein: CASSPRLPSAYTDTQYF. The CDR3 nucleotides read TGCGCCAGCAGCCCAAGGCTACCTAGCGCCTACACAGATACGCAGTATTTT.

The chain recombines TRBV5-1 with TRBJ1-5; maybe TRBD1 (5 bases). The germline gives CDR1 SGHRS, CDR2 YFSETQ. Trimming took 0 bases from V and 5 from J, leaving 12 bases between them. The CDR3 contains 15 residues. The CDR3 sequence: CASSLGGQSHQPQHF. In DNA form, the CDR3 reads TGCGCCAGCAGCTTGGGGGGCCAATCGCATCAGCCCCAGCATTTT. The full variable domain, completed using reference TRBV5-1 and TRBJ1-5, is KAGVTQTPRYLIKTRGQQVTLSCSPISGHRSVSWYQQTPGQGLQFLFEYFSETQRNKGNFPGRFSGRQFSNSRSEMNVSTLELGDSALYLCASSLGGQSHQPQHFGDGTRLSIL.

The chain links TRBV6-1 to TRBJ1-5; 7 bases fit TRBD1. The CDR3 totals 15 residues. Germline V lookup: CDR1 MNHNS, CDR2 SASEGT. The V segment lost 2 bases and the J segment 9 bases; nucleotides outside the gene matches: 10. The CDR3 nucleotides read TGTGCCAGCAGTGAACGGAGACAGGGCCAGGGGCCCCAGCATTTT. Residues: CASSERRQGQGPQHF.

The rearrangement joins TRBV5-1 to TRBJ2-1; TRBD2 aligns across 11 bases. The V gene's germline CDR1 is SGHRS and CDR2 YFSETQ. J was trimmed by 2 bases and V by 1 base; bases with no gene match: 2. The CDR3 consists of 16 residues. Here the CDR3 DNA reads TGCGCCAGCAGCTTGCCGGGACTAGCGGCCTACAATGAGCAGTTCTTC. Amino acid sequence: CASSLPGLAAYNEQFF. Full variable domain (outside the CDR3, taken from reference TRBV5-1 and TRBJ2-1): KAGVTQTPRYLIKTRGQQVTLSCSPISGHRSVSWYQQTPGQGLQFLFEYFSETQRNKGNFPGRFSGRQFSNSRSEMNVSTLELGDSALYLCASSLPGLAAYNEQFFGPGTRLTVL.

The J gene is TRBJ2-5, the V gene TRBV7-9, with a weak D call TRBD2 (6 bases). CDR1 is SEHNR and CDR2 is FQNEAQ in the germline V gene (reference sequence). Trimming took off 5 bases at V and 5 bases at J, with 12 bases between the two ends. This CDR3 has 13 amino acids. This chain's CDR3 is CASSGRESETQYF. The CDR3 DNA sequence: TGTGCCAGCAGCGGCCGGGAGAGCGAGACCCAGTACTTC.

This chain connects TRBV20-1 to TRBJ2-5; TRBD1 agrees at 7 bases. After removal of 5 bases from V and 4 bases from J, the junction contained 1 base not matched to a gene. CDR3 length: 11 residues. Germline V gene data show CDR1 as DFQATT and CDR2 as SNEGSKA (reference sequence). The CDR3 DNA reads as TGCAGTGCTGGGGACAGAGAGACCCAGTACTTC. This translates into CSAGDRETQYF.

The gene calls are TRBV5-1 and TRBJ1-1, with 7 nucleotides matching TRBD1. V dropped 4 bases and J dropped 0; count of bases not matched to a gene: 12. The CDR3 consists of 17 residues. Germline-derived CDR1 and CDR2 are SGHRS and YFSETQ. The CDR3, as DNA: TGCGCCAGCAGCCCTAGACAGGGTTCTTTAGTGAACACTGAAGCTTTCTTT. This sequence encodes CASSPRQGSLVNTEAFF.

The chain carries TRBV27 and TRBJ2-4; a possible D gene is TRBD2 (5 bases). Trimming pared 4 bases from V and 0 bases from J, leaving 13 bases between. The CDR3 spans 16 residues. From germline, CDR1 is MNHEY and CDR2 SMNVEV (reference sequence). The CDR3 nucleotides are TGTGCCAGCAGTTCCACTGACCGGGGAGCCAAAAACATTCAGTACTTC. It is translated as CASSSTDRGAKNIQYF.

The genes are TRBV12-5 and TRBJ2-5; TRBD1 aligns across 7 bases. Per germline, CDR1 LGHNT and CDR2 FRNRAP. The CDR3 length is 15 residues. Trimming removed 2 bases from V and 9 bases from J; junction bases left unmatched: 12. The CDR3, as DNA: TGTGCTAGTGGTTTGAATCACAGGGGCCCTCGGCCCCAGTACTTC. As protein: CASGLNHRGPRPQYF.

This clone showed up just once. The chain links TRBV5-4 to TRBJ1-2; TRBD1 matches at 7 bases. J lost 0 bases, V lost 3 bases, and 2 bases had no gene match. CDR1 and CDR2 (germline): SGHNT, YYREEE (reference sequence). This CDR3 has 14 amino acids. The CDR3 DNA is TGTGCCAGCAGCTGGGGACAGTCTAACTATGGCTACACCTTC. Amino acid sequence: CASSWGQSNYGYTF.

The chain joins TRBV9 to TRBJ2-5, with 10 bases that match TRBD1. The CDR3 runs to 14 residues. The V and J ends lost 4 bases and 4 bases, in that order; junction bases with no gene match: 4. Germline values: CDR1 SGDLS, CDR2 YYNGEE. The CDR3 here is CASSLRTGGETQYF. The CDR3, as DNA: TGTGCCAGCAGCCTTAGGACAGGGGGAGAGACCCAGTACTTC.

The chain combines TRBV27 with TRBJ2-7, with D possibly matching TRBD2 (5 bases). Per germline, CDR1 MNHEY and CDR2 SMNVEV (reference sequence). The CDR3 consists of 15 residues. Trimming took 3 bases from V and 0 from J, leaving 12 bases between them. Here the CDR3 reads CASSFVAGSSYEQYF. The CDR3 DNA reads as TGTGCCAGCAGTTTCGTTGCGGGTAGCTCCTACGAGCAGTACTTC.